This T cell receptor beta chain was captured in a study of blood T cell repertoires in COVID-19. Study information: The samples span acute and convalescent COVID-19 from the United States, Italy and Spain. The analysed material was cDNA or gDNA that came from T cells, B-cell-depleted T cells, or PBMCs.

Authors' data handling: Amplification of reference gene primers provided the estimated nucleated cell counts. Sequencing used immunoSEQ multiplex PCR; TCRdb keeps in-frame clones, though not all of them. That table supplies the V and J calls and clone size; D and trimming were determined from the DNA. There are approximately 250,000 clones in the sample; approximately 86% occur only once, and about an eighth lies in the top ten. Patients in Seattle were enrolled during active infection, then followed longitudinally. The clonotype comes from an older woman with COVID-19, enrolled during active disease. Sequencing was performed on peripheral blood.

The CDR3 DNA follows: TGTGCCAGCAGATCATGGGGACAGCGGAGCTCTGGAAACACCATATATTTT. The encoded protein is CASRSWGQRSSGNTIYF. The rearrangement links TRBV11-2 to TRBJ1-3, with 7 bases aligning to TRBD1. Germline lookup yields CDR1 SGHAT and CDR2 FQNNGV. The ends lost 6 bases at V and 0 bases at J; junction bases unmatched: 11. The CDR3 length is 17 residues.